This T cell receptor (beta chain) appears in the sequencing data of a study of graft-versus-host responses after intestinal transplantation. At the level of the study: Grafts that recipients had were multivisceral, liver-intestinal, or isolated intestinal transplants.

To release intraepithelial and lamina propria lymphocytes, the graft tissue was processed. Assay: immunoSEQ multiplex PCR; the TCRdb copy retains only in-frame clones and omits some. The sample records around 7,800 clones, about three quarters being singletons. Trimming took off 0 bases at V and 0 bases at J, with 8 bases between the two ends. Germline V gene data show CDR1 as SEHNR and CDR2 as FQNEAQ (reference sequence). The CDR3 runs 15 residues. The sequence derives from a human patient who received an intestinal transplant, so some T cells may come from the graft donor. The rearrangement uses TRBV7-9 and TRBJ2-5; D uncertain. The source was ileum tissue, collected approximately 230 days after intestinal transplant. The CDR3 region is CASSLAAVYQETQYF. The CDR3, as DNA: TGTGCCAGCAGCTTAGCGGCGGTTTACCAAGAGACCCAGTACTTC.